These 18 T cell receptor beta chains came from one sample sequenced in a study of cytomegalovirus exposure and HLA in healthy donors. Some clones are missing from TCRdb's copy, which holds only in-frame ones; the method was immunoSEQ multiplex PCR. The sample carries 130,000 to 150,000 clones, approximately 92% recorded once. What was sequenced was PBMCs. All receptors come from a woman between 18 and 29 years old in good health and CMV-seropositive.

CDR3 in amino acids: CASSLIVMNTEAFF. The DNA of the CDR3 is TGTGCCAGCAGTTTGATAGTTATGAACACTGAAGCTTTCTTT. The rearrangement uses TRBV28 and TRBJ1-1, with D hard to call. This CDR3 contains 14 residues. Germline CDR1 MDHEN, CDR2 SYDVKM. Trimming pared 3 bases from V and 0 bases from J, leaving 8 bases between. Drawing the rest from reference TRBV28 and TRBJ1-1, the complete variable domain is DVKVTQSSRYLVKRTGEKVFLECVQDMDHENMFWYRQDPGLGLRLIYFSYDVKMKEKGDIPEGYSVSREKKERFSLILESASTNQTSMYLCASSLIVMNTEAFFGQGTRLTVV.

The chain joins TRBV9 to TRBJ2-2, with a tentative D call TRBD1 (5 bases). Between the trimmed V and J ends, which lost 3 bases and 2 bases, there was a span of 11 bases. Germline CDR1 reads SGDLS; CDR2 reads YYNGEE. The CDR3 is made up of 15 amino acids. The CDR3 spells CASSERQSNTGELFF. CDR3 sequence (DNA): TGTGCCAGCAGCGAAAGACAGAGTAACACCGGGGAGCTGTTTTTT. The full variable domain, its missing parts supplied by reference TRBV9 and TRBJ2-2, is DSGVTQTPKHLITATGQRVTLRCSPRSGDLSVYWYQQSLDQGLQFLIQYYNGEERAKGNILERFSAQQFPDLHSELNLSSLELGDSALYFCASSERQSNTGELFFGEGSRLTVL.

The chain combines TRBV2 with TRBJ2-2; 9 nucleotides align to TRBD1. V shed 5 bases and J 5 bases; nucleotides not matched to a gene: 3. The CDR3 totals 14 residues. CDR1 is SNHLY and CDR2 is FYNNEI in the germline V gene. CDR3 sequence reads: CASSRTGVTGELFF. Here the CDR3 DNA reads TGTGCCAGCAGTAGGACAGGGGTAACCGGGGAGCTGTTTTTT.

V usage is TRBV28 and J usage is TRBJ2-5; 8 positions match TRBD1. The CDR3 has 19 amino acids. Germline V CDR1 and CDR2: MDHEN, SYDVKM. V was clipped by 6 bases and J by 4 bases; unmatched bases: 22. CDR3 sequence reads: CASRHGWGQVMTSRETQYF. The CDR3 DNA sequence: TGTGCCAGCAGGCACGGGTGGGGACAGGTGATGACTAGTCGAGAGACCCAGTACTTC.

The rearrangement links TRBV27 to TRBJ1-6, with a possible D match to TRBD1 (6 bases). V was shortened by 6 bases and J by 7 bases, with 13 bases between the two germline ends. The germline CDR1 and CDR2 sequences are MNHEY and SMNVEV (reference sequence). The CDR3 consists of 14 residues. The CDR3 coding sequence is TGTGCCAGCAGGCCCGGGACAATCAATTCACCCCTCCACTTT. Residues: CASRPGTINSPLHF.

This sequence joins TRBV25-1 and TRBJ2-1, with 7 nucleotides matching TRBD1. The CDR3 spans 14 residues. Germline V gene sequence: CDR1 MGHDK, CDR2 SYGVNS. J lost 4 bases, V lost 4 bases, and 4 bases had no gene match. The CDR3 DNA reads TGTGCCAGCAGTGTCGGGACAGTATACAATGAGCAGTTCTTC. It yields the protein CASSVGTVYNEQFF. Based on the CDR3 plus reference TRBV25-1 and TRBJ2-1, the full variable domain is EADIYQTPRYLVIGTGKKITLECSQTMGHDKMYWYQQDPGMELHLIHYSYGVNSTEKGDLSSESTVSRIRTEHFPLTLESARPSHTSQYLCASSVGTVYNEQFFGPGTRLTVL.

CDR3: CASSPTGTVVLGGYTF. The DNA of the CDR3 is TGTGCCAGCAGCCCGACCGGGACAGTGGTTTTGGGCGGCTACACCTTC. This chain joins TRBV9 and TRBJ1-2; the match to TRBD1 covers 7 bases. The V and J ends lost 4 bases and 8 bases, in that order; junction bases with no gene match: 17. CDR3 length equals 16 residues. Per germline, CDR1 SGDLS and CDR2 YYNGEE.

The rearrangement links TRBV11-2 to TRBJ2-2, with D perhaps TRBD1 (5 bases). Between the trimmed V and J ends, which lost 2 bases and 2 bases, there was a span of 9 bases. The CDR3 loop spans 15 amino acids. The germline CDR1 and CDR2 sequences are SGHAT and FQNNGV. CDR3 sequence: CASSLSRANTGELFF. CDR3 nucleotides: TGTGCCAGCAGCTTATCCAGGGCAAACACCGGGGAGCTGTTTTTT. Variable domain in full (rest from reference TRBV11-2 and TRBJ2-2): EAGVAQSPRYKIIEKRQSVAFWCNPISGHATLYWYQQILGQGPKLLIQFQNNGVVDDSQLPKDRFSAERLKGVDSTLKIQPAKLEDSAVYLCASSLSRANTGELFFGEGSRLTVL.

The chain carries TRBV2 and TRBJ1-1, with 9 bases that match TRBD1. The CDR3 sequence is 14 residues long. Looked up from germline, CDR1 is SNHLY and CDR2 is FYNNEI. V was clipped by 6 bases and J by 6 bases; unmatched bases: 8. The CDR3 here is CASREQGAPAEAFF. The CDR3 DNA reads TGTGCCAGCAGGGAACAGGGGGCGCCCGCTGAAGCTTTCTTT.

The V call is TRBV10-3, the J call TRBJ2-2, with 11 positions matching TRBD2. This CDR3 is 20 amino acids long. Trimming removed 6 bases from V and 4 bases from J; junction bases left unmatched: 19. Germline V CDR1 and CDR2: ENHRY, SYGVKD. CDR3 sequence: CAISAAGLAGGPDPTGELFF. As DNA, the CDR3 is TGTGCCATCAGCGCGGCGGGCCTAGCGGGGGGCCCTGACCCCACCGGGGAGCTGTTTTTT.

The rearrangement joins TRBV7-2 to TRBJ2-1, with TRBD2 matching over 8 bases. The V gene end was trimmed by 6 bases and the J gene end by 4 bases; junction bases not matched to a gene: 11. Per the germline V gene, CDR1 is SGHTA and CDR2 is FQGNSA. The CDR3 is 16 amino acids. The CDR3 loop is CASSPDGLAKYNEQFF. CDR3 nucleotide sequence: TGTGCCAGCAGTCCAGACGGACTAGCCAAATACAATGAGCAGTTCTTC.

The J gene is TRBJ1-5, the V gene TRBV7-2; D remains ambiguous. The CDR3 extends over 13 amino acids. Trimming shortened V by 1 base and J by 3 bases, and 4 bases separated the two germline ends. Germline V lookup: CDR1 SGHTA, CDR2 FQGNSA. Written as DNA, the CDR3 is TGTGCCAGCAGCTTAGGAGACAATCAGCCCCAGCATTTT. Translated, it gives CASSLGDNQPQHF.

CDR3 DNA sequence: TGTGCCAGCAGGCCCCAGGGTAGTTATCAGCCCCAGCATTTT. Its protein product is CASRPQGSYQPQHF. The chain recombines TRBV28 with TRBJ1-5; the D gene is possibly TRBD1 (5 bases). Germline values: CDR1 MDHEN, CDR2 SYDVKM. The CDR3 contains 14 residues. Trimming took 6 bases from V and 5 from J, leaving 14 bases between them.

The table lists this clone with a count of one. The chain has TRBV7-9 and TRBJ1-1, with 7 bases aligning to TRBD1. Germline values: CDR1 SEHNR, CDR2 FQNEAQ (reference sequence). CDR3 length: 14 amino acids. The ends lost 3 bases at V and 1 base at J; junction bases unmatched: 2. CDR3 sequence reads: CASSFPGGNTEAFF. The CDR3 bases are TGTGCCAGCAGCTTCCCAGGGGGGAACACTGAAGCTTTCTTT.

The chain joins TRBV5-1 to TRBJ2-7; tentative D call: TRBD1 (6 bases). Germline V gene data show CDR1 as SGHRS and CDR2 as YFSETQ. Deletions cut 1 base from V and 6 bases from J, with 14 bases between. The CDR3 is 14 residues long. The CDR3 is CASSLKAGTPEQYF. As DNA, the CDR3 is TGCGCCAGCAGCTTGAAAGCAGGGACACCCGAGCAGTACTTC.

The genes are TRBV7-9 and TRBJ2-7, with D unresolved. This CDR3 spans 12 amino acids. The germline gives CDR1 SEHNR, CDR2 FQNEAQ (reference sequence). Trimming removed 1 base from V and 3 bases from J, with 4 bases in between. The CDR3 reads CASSLGSYEQYF. In DNA, the CDR3 is TGTGCCAGCAGCTTAGGGAGCTACGAGCAGTACTTC.

The chain joins TRBV28 to TRBJ2-7; weak D call: TRBD1 (6 bases). This CDR3 spans 14 amino acids. The germline gives CDR1 MDHEN, CDR2 SYDVKM. The V end was cut by 7 bases, the J end by 6 bases, with 19 bases between. The CDR3 nucleotides are TGTGCCAGCAAAAATAACAGGGTCTTGGGCGAGCAGTACTTC. The encoded protein is CASKNNRVLGEQYF.

The chain combines TRBV6-1 with TRBJ2-7; TRBD2 aligns across 7 bases. Germline V gene data show CDR1 as MNHNS and CDR2 as SASEGT. V dropped 7 bases and J dropped 2; count of bases not matched to a gene: 5. The CDR3 totals 13 residues. CDR3 coding DNA: TGTGCCAGCAATCAGCGGGGACCCTACGAGCAGTACTTC. Translation gives CASNQRGPYEQYF.